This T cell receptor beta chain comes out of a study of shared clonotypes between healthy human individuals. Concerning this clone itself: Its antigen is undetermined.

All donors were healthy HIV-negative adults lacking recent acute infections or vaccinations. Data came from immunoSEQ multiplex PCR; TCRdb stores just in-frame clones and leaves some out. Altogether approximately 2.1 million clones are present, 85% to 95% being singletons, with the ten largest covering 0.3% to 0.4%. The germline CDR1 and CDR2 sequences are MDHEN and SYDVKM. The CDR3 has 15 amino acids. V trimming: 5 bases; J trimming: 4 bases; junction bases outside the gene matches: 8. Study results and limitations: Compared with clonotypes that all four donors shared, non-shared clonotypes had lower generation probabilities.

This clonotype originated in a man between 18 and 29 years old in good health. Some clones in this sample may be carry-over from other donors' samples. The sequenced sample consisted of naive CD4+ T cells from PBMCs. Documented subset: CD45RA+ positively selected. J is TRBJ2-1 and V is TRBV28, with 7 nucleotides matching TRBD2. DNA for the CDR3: TGTGCCAGCAGTCCCCCCGGACTAGGGTACAATGAGCAGTTCTTC. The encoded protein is CASSPPGLGYNEQFF.